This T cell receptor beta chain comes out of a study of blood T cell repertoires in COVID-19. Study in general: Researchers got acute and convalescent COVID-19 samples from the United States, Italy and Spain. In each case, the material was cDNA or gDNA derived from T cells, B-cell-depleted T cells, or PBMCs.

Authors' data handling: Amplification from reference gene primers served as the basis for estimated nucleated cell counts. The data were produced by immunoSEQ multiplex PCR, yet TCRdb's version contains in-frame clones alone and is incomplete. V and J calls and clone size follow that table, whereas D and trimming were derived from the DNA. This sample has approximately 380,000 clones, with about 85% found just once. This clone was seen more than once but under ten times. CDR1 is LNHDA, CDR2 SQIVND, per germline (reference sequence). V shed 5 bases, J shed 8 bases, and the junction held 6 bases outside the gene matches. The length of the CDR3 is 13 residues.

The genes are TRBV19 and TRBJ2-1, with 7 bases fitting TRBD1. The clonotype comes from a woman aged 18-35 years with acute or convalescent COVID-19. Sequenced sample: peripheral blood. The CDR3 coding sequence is TGTGCCAGTAGTCTAAGGGGGCTCGATGAGCAGTTCTTC. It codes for CASSLRGLDEQFF.